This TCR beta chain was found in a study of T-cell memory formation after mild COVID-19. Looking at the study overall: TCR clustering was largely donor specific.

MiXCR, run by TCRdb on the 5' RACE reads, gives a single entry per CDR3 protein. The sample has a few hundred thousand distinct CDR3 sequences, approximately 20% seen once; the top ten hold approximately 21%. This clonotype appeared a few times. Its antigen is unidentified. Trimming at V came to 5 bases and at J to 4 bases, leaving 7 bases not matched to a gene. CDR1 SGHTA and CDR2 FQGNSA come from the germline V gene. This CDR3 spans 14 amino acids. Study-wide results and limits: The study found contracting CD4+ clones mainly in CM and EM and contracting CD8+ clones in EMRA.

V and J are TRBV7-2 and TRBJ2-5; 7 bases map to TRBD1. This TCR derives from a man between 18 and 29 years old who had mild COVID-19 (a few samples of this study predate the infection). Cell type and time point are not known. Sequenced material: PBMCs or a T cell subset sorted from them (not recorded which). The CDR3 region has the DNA TGTGCCAGCAGCGGAGAGGGGGCCGCAGAGACCCAGTACTTC. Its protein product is CASSGEGAAETQYF.